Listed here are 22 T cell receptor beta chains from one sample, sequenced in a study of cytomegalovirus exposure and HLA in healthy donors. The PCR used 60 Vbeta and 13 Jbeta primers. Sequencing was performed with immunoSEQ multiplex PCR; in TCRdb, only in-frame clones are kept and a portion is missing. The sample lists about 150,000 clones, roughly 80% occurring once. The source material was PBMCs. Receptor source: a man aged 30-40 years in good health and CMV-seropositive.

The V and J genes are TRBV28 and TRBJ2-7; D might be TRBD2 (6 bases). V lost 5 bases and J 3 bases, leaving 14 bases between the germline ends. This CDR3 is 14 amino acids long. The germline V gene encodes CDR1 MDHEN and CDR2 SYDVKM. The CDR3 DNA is TGTGCCAGCAGTGCCTTTACTAGCAGCTACGAGCAGTACTTC. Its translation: CASSAFTSSYEQYF.

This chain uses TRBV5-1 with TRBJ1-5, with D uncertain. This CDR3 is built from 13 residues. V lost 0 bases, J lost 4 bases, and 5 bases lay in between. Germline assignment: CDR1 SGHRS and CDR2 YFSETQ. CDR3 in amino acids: CASSLDINQPQHF. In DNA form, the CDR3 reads TGCGCCAGCAGCTTGGACATTAATCAGCCCCAGCATTTT.

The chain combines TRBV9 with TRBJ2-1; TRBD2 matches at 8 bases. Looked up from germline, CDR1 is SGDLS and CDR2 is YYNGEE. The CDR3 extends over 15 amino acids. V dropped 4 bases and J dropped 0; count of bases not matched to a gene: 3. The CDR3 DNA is TGTGCCAGCAGCCCTACTAGCGGCTCCTACAATGAGCAGTTCTTC. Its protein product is CASSPTSGSYNEQFF.

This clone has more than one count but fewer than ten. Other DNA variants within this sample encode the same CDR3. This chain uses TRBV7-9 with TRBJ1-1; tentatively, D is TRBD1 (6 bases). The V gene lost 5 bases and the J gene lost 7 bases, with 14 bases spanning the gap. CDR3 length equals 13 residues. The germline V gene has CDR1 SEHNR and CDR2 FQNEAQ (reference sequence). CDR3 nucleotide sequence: TGTGCCAGCAGCCCCGGGGGCGGGAGTGAAGCTTTCTTT. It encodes CASSPGGGSEAFF.

CDR3 nucleotides: TGCGCCAGCAGCTCAAGGGGACAGAACACTGAAGCTTTCTTT. This translates into CASSSRGQNTEAFF. The V call is TRBV5-1, the J call TRBJ1-1; tentatively, D is TRBD1 (6 bases). The CDR3 extends over 14 amino acids. Germline lookup yields CDR1 SGHRS and CDR2 YFSETQ. Between the trimmed V and J ends, which lost 3 bases and 1 base, there was a span of 10 bases. The variable domain in full, with the rest retrieved from reference TRBV5-1 and TRBJ1-1, is KAGVTQTPRYLIKTRGQQVTLSCSPISGHRSVSWYQQTPGQGLQFLFEYFSETQRNKGNFPGRFSGRQFSNSRSEMNVSTLELGDSALYLCASSSRGQNTEAFFGQGTRLTVV.

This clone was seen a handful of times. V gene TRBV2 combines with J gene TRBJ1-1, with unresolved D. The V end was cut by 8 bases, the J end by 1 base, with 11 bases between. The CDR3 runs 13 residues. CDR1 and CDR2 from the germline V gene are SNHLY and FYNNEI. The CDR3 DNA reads TGTGCCAGCGGCGGTGACCAGAACACTGAAGCTTTCTTT. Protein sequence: CASGGDQNTEAFF.

As DNA, the CDR3 is TGTGCCAGCAGTTACTCAGGTAGGGAGGAGCAGTTCTTC. This translates into CASSYSGREEQFF. The gene calls are TRBV6-5 and TRBJ2-1; a possible D gene is TRBD2 (5 bases). CDR3 length: 13 amino acids. The V and J ends lost 0 bases and 10 bases respectively, with 10 bases between them. Germline CDR1 and CDR2: MNHEY and SVGAGI.

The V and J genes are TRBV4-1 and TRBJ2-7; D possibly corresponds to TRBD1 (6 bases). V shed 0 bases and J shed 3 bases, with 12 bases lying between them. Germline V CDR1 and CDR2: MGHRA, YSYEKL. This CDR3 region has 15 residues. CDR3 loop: CASSQDRGRGYEQYF. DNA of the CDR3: TGCGCCAGCAGCCAAGATCGGGGCAGGGGCTACGAGCAGTACTTC.

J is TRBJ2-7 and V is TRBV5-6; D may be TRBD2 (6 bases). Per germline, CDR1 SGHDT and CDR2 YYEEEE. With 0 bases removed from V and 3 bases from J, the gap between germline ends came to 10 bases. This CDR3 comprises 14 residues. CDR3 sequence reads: CASSLGGSGYEQYF. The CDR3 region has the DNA TGTGCCAGCAGCTTGGGTGGTAGCGGCTACGAGCAGTACTTC. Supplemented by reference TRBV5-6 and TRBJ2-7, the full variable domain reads DAGVTQSPTHLIKTRGQQVTLRCSPKSGHDTVSWYQQALGQGPQFIFQYYEEEERQRGNFPDRFSGHQFPNYSSELNVNALLLGDSALYLCASSLGGSGYEQYFGPGTRLTVT.

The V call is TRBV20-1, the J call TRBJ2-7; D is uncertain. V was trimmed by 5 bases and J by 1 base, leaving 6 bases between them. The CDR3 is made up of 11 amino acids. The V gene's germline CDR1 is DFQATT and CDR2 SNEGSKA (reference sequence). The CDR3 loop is CSAGRSYEQYF. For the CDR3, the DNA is TGCAGTGCTGGCAGGTCCTACGAGCAGTACTTC.

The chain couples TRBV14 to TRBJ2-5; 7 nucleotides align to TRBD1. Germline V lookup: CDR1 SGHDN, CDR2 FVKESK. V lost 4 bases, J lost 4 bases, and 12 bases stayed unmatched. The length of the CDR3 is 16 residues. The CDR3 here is CASSRQTGFSLETQYF. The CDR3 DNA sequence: TGTGCCAGCAGCCGACAGACAGGGTTTTCTTTAGAGACCCAGTACTTC.

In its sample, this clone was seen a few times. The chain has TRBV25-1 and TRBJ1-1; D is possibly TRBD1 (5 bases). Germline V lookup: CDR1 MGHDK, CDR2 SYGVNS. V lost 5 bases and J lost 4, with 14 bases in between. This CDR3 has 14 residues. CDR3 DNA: TGTGCCAGCAGTCTGGGGGGGTATAGCACTGAAGCTTTCTTT. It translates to CASSLGGYSTEAFF.

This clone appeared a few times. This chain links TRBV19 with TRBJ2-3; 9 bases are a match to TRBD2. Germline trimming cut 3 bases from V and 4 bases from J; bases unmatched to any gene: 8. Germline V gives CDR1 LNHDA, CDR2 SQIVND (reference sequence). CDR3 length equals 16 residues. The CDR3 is CASSMPASGMADTQYF. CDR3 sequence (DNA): TGTGCCAGTAGTATGCCGGCTAGCGGGATGGCAGATACGCAGTATTTT.

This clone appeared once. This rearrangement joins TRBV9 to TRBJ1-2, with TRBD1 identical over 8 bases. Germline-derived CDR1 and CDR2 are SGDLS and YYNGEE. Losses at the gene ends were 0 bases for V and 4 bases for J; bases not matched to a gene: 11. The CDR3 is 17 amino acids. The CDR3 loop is CASSVDGTGRIGYGYTF. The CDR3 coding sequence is TGTGCCAGCAGCGTAGATGGGACAGGTCGGATCGGCTATGGCTACACCTTC.

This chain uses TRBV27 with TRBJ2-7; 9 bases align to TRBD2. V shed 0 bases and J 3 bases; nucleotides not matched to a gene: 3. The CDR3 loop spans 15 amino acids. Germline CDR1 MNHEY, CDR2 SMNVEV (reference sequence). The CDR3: CASSLSAGGVYEQYF. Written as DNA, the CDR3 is TGTGCCAGCAGTTTATCGGCGGGAGGGGTCTACGAGCAGTACTTC.

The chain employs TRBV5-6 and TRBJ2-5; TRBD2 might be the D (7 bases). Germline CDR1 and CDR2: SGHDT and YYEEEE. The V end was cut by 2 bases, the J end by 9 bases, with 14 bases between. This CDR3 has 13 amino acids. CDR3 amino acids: CASSLQGGAAQYF. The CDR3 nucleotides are TGTGCCAGCAGCTTACAGGGAGGGGCGGCCCAGTACTTC.

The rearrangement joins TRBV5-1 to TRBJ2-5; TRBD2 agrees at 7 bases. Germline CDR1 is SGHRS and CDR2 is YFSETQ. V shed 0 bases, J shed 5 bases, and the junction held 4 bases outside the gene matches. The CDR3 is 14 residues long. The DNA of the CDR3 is TGCGCCAGCAGCTTGGGTCTTAGCGGGGAGACCCAGTACTTC. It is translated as CASSLGLSGETQYF.

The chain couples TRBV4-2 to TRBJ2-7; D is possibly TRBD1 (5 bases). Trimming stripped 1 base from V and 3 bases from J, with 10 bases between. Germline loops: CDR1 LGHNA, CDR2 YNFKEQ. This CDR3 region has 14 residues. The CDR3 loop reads CASSQADTDYEQYF. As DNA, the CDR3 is TGTGCCAGCAGCCAAGCGGACACGGACTACGAGCAGTACTTC.

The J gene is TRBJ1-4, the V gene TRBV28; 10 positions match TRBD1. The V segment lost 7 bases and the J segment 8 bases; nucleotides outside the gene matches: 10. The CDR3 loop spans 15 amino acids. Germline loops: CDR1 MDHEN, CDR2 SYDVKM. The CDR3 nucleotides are TGTGCCAGCACCCCGACCCGGGACAGGGGCGAAAAACTGTTTTTT. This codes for CASTPTRDRGEKLFF.

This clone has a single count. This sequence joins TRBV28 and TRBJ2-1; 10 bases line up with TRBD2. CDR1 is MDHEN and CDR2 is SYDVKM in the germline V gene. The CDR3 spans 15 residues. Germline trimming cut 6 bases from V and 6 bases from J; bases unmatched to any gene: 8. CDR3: CASRPGLAHLNEQFF. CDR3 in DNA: TGTGCCAGCAGGCCGGGACTAGCGCATCTCAATGAGCAGTTCTTC.

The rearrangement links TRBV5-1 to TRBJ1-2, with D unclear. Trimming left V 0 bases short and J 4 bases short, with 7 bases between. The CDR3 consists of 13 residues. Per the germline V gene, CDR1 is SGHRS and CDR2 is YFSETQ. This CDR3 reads CASSLDSGYGYTF. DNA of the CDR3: TGCGCCAGCAGCTTGGATAGTGGCTATGGCTACACCTTC.

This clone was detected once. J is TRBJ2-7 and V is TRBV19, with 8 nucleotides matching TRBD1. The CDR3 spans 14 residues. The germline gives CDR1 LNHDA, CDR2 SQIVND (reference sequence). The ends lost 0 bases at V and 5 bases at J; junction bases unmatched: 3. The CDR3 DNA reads TGTGCCAGTAGTATAGATCGACAGGGGAACGAGCAGTACTTC. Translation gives CASSIDRQGNEQYF.